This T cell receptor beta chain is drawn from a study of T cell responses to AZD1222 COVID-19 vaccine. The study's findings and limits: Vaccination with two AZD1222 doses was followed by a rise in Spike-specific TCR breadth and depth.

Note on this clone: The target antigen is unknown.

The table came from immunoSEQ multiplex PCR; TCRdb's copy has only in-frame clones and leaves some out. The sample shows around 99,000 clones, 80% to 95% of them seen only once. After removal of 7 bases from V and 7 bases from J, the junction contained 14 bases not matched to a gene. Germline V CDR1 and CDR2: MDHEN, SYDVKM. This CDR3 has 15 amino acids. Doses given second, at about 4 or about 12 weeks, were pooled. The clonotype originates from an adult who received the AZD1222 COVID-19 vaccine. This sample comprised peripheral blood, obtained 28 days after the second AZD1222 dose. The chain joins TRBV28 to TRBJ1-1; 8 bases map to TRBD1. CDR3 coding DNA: TGTGCCAGCAACAGACAGGGGCCCCTTGGAGTTGAAGCTTTCTTT. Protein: CASNRQGPLGVEAFF.